This T cell receptor (beta chain) was captured in a study of response to subunit inactivated influenza vaccine. The V gene end was trimmed by 4 bases and the J gene end by 5 bases; junction bases not matched to a gene: 12. This CDR3 spans 16 amino acids. The germline CDR1 and CDR2 sequences are KGHSH and LQKENI. A few counts support this clonotype. Its antigen is as yet unknown. In TCRdb, the RT-PCR reads were re-called with MiXCR into one record per CDR3 protein. Among about 580,000 distinct CDR3 sequences, 14% were seen once, and the ten largest hold 11%. Study outcomes and limitations: It was the authors' suggestion that each seasonal influenza vaccination recruits few new T cells.

The chain is built from TRBV18 and TRBJ2-5; 8 bases match TRBD2. The material was PBMCs from blood, obtained roughly 13 days after vaccination. This TCR came from a man aged 50 to 60 who received an inactivated influenza vaccine. DNA for the CDR3: TGTGCCAGCTCACGAAGACTAGCGAGCAATTTGGAGACCCAGTACTTC. Protein product: CASSRRLASNLETQYF.